The next 24 T cell receptor beta chains were all read from a single sample in a study of T cell responses to AZD1222 COVID-19 vaccine. TCRdb's copy holds only in-frame clones and misses some; the assay was immunoSEQ multiplex PCR. The data hold about 140,000 clones, with roughly nine tenths observed a single time. Sequencing was performed on peripheral blood, taken on day 0 of AZD1222 vaccination. These receptors originate from an adult in good health.

This chain links TRBV29-1 with TRBJ2-1; D is unclear. The CDR3 runs to 15 residues. Germline assignment: CDR1 SQVTM and CDR2 ANQGSEA. The ends were cut back, 1 base at V and 1 base at J, with 11 bases in the middle. The CDR3 DNA follows: TGCAGCGTTGAAGGAAGGCGGCCTTCCTACAATGAGCAGTTCTTC. Protein product: CSVEGRRPSYNEQFF.

The rearrangement links TRBV6-1 to TRBJ2-3; 9 positions match TRBD2. Germline V gives CDR1 MNHNS, CDR2 SASEGT. The CDR3 extends over 15 amino acids. The V and J ends lost 3 bases and 1 base, in that order; junction bases with no gene match: 2. CDR3 bases: TGTGCCAGCAGTGAGGCGGGAGGGGGCACAGATACGCAGTATTTT. This encodes CASSEAGGGTDTQYF.

The chain joins TRBV24-1 to TRBJ2-1; D is undetermined. The CDR3 is made up of 14 amino acids. Germline CDR1 and CDR2: KGHDR and SFDVKD. The ends were cut back, 5 bases at V and 12 bases at J, with 19 bases in the middle. CDR3 in DNA: TGTGCCACCAGTGCCTACTACCGCCAATCGGGGCAGTTCTTC. It specifies CATSAYYRQSGQFF.

This chain links TRBV6-1 with TRBJ2-4; a possible D gene is TRBD2 (6 bases). With 2 bases removed from V and 3 bases from J, the gap between germline ends came to 23 bases. Per the germline V gene, CDR1 is MNHNS and CDR2 is SASEGT. This CDR3 is built from 19 residues. The CDR3 nucleotides are TGTGCCAGCAGTGAACTAGGCCAAAGGCGGGTGGGGGGCAAAAACATTCAGTACTTC. It encodes CASSELGQRRVGGKNIQYF.

The chain combines TRBV6-1 with TRBJ2-3, with TRBD2 matching 7 bases. CDR3 size: 15 residues. V shed 1 base, J shed 2 bases, and the junction held 3 bases outside the gene matches. Germline values: CDR1 MNHNS, CDR2 SASEGT. Here the CDR3 reads CASSEELADTDTQYF. The CDR3 bases are TGTGCCAGCAGTGAAGAGCTAGCGGACACAGATACGCAGTATTTT.

V is TRBV7-2 and J is TRBJ1-4; 8 nucleotides agree with TRBD1. Germline lookup yields CDR1 SGHTA and CDR2 FQGNSA. The CDR3 consists of 14 residues. The ends lost 5 bases at V and 4 bases at J; junction bases unmatched: 3. CDR3 amino acids: CASSRDRSNEKLFF. CDR3 coding DNA: TGTGCCAGCAGCAGGGACAGGAGTAATGAAAAACTGTTTTTT.

This chain joins TRBV11-2 and TRBJ1-4; D is perhaps TRBD1 (5 bases). Trimming removed 5 bases at V and 8 bases at J, with 18 bases between. The V gene's germline CDR1 is SGHAT and CDR2 FQNNGV. The CDR3 consists of 15 residues. Here the CDR3 reads CASSPAGLRGEKLFF. The DNA for the CDR3 is TGTGCCAGCAGCCCGGCCGGGCTACGGGGGGAAAAACTGTTTTTT.

This clone turned up a few times. V and J are TRBV6-6 and TRBJ1-6; 9 bases are shared with TRBD1. V lost 5 bases, J lost 10 bases, and 9 bases stayed unmatched. Germline V gene lookup returns CDR1 MNHNY and CDR2 SVGAGI (reference sequence). The CDR3 totals 15 residues. CDR3 nucleotides: TGTGCCAGCAGTCCCCCCGGGACAGGGAAGTCACCCCTCCACTTT. It translates to CASSPPGTGKSPLHF.

This clone was seen once. The chain employs TRBV5-6 and TRBJ1-1; D remains unclear. In germline, CDR1 is SGHDT, CDR2 YYEEEE. The CDR3 runs 15 residues. Trimming removed 1 base from V and 0 bases from J, with 10 bases in between. The CDR3 region is CASSLSPGLNTEAFF. The CDR3 DNA sequence: TGTGCCAGCAGCTTGTCCCCCGGCCTGAACACTGAAGCTTTCTTT.

The rearrangement joins TRBV11-1 to TRBJ1-1, with D perhaps matching TRBD1 (5 bases). The CDR3 runs 13 residues. Germline V gene sequence: CDR1 SGHAT, CDR2 FQDESV (reference sequence). V was trimmed by 5 bases and J by 3 bases, leaving 10 bases between them. CDR3 region: CASSPQGYTEAFF. DNA of the CDR3: TGTGCCAGCAGCCCGCAGGGTTACACTGAAGCTTTCTTT.

The genes are TRBV11-2 and TRBJ1-1; possible D gene TRBD1, 5 bases. The CDR3 is 12 residues long. Germline values: CDR1 SGHAT, CDR2 FQNNGV. Between the trimmed V and J ends, which lost 7 bases and 11 bases, there was a span of 17 bases. The CDR3 DNA follows: TGTGCCAGCAACAGCGGCGGGGGACCGGCTTTCTTT. The encoded protein is CASNSGGGPAFF.

The chain carries TRBV2 and TRBJ2-6; D remains unclear. Trimming cost V 7 bases and J 0 bases, with 16 bases left between them. This CDR3 has 17 residues. The germline gives CDR1 SNHLY, CDR2 FYNNEI. For the CDR3, the DNA is TGTGCCAGCACCCGACTGGGGTCTAGCTCTGGGGCCAACGTCCTGACTTTC. Translated: CASTRLGSSSGANVLTF.

CDR3 sequence: CASSLEPSWGEAKNIQYF. CDR3 bases: TGCGCCAGCAGCCTGGAACCTAGCTGGGGGGAAGCCAAAAACATTCAGTACTTC. The gene calls are TRBV5-1 and TRBJ2-4; the D gene is possibly TRBD2 (6 bases). The V end lost 4 bases, the J end lost 0 bases, and 20 bases lay between the germline ends. The germline CDR1 and CDR2 sequences are SGHRS and YFSETQ. The CDR3 is 18 residues long.

The CDR3 here is CASSVGPGSGYTF. The CDR3, as DNA: TGTGCCAGCAGCGTGGGACCGGGTTCCGGCTACACCTTC. The rearrangement uses TRBV7-2 and TRBJ1-2, with D perhaps TRBD1 (5 bases). The germline gives CDR1 SGHTA, CDR2 FQGNSA. Trimming removed 5 bases from V and 8 bases from J, with 15 bases in between. The CDR3 is made up of 13 amino acids.

The chain joins TRBV18 to TRBJ2-4; 7 bases match TRBD2. The CDR3 spans 15 residues. Trimming removed 4 bases from V and 8 bases from J; junction bases left unmatched: 11. Germline-derived CDR1 and CDR2 are KGHSH and LQKENI. CDR3 nucleotides: TGTGCCAGCTCACTCGTGGCGGGAGCTGGAGACATTCAGTACTTC. It is translated as CASSLVAGAGDIQYF. The whole variable domain, remainder taken from reference TRBV18 and TRBJ2-4, is NAGVMQNPRHLVRRRGQEARLRCSPMKGHSHVYWYRQLPEEGLKFMVYLQKENIIDESGMPKERFSAEFPKEGPSILRIQQVVRGDSAAYFCASSLVAGAGDIQYFGAGTRLSVL.

This chain links TRBV9 with TRBJ2-5, with 8 bases identical to TRBD2. Trimming took 2 bases from V and 1 from J; bases not matched to a gene: 4. This CDR3 has 15 amino acids. Germline V gene lookup returns CDR1 SGDLS and CDR2 YYNGEE. The CDR3 sequence: CASSVAAGVQETQYF. CDR3 nucleotide sequence: TGTGCCAGCAGCGTGGCAGCGGGGGTCCAAGAGACCCAGTACTTC.

The chain joins TRBV19 to TRBJ2-3; 8 nucleotides agree with TRBD2. V lost 5 bases to trimming and J lost 0 bases; unmatched junction nucleotides: 4. Per germline, CDR1 LNHDA and CDR2 SQIVND (reference sequence). This CDR3 has 15 amino acids. CDR3 amino acids: CASSPGGASTDTQYF. As DNA, the CDR3 is TGTGCCAGTAGTCCGGGGGGGGCTAGCACAGATACGCAGTATTTT.

The chain couples TRBV18 to TRBJ1-1; D unclear. The V and J ends lost 1 base and 0 bases respectively, with 3 bases between them. This CDR3 has 13 amino acids. Germline V lookup: CDR1 KGHSH, CDR2 LQKENI. The CDR3 DNA is TGTGCCAGCTCACCACAGTTGAACACTGAAGCTTTCTTT. This codes for CASSPQLNTEAFF.

This chain uses TRBV10-3 with TRBJ1-2, with 9 bases fitting TRBD1. CDR1 ENHRY and CDR2 SYGVKD come from the germline V gene. The CDR3 length is 17 residues. V lost 6 bases and J lost 4; bases outside the gene matches: 15. The CDR3 bases are TGTGCCATCAGCGAAGAGGACAGGGGAAGGTTTAGCTATGGCTACACCTTC. It yields the protein CAISEEDRGRFSYGYTF.

J is TRBJ2-1 and V is TRBV4-2; 15 positions agree with TRBD2. V shed 4 bases and J 7 bases; nucleotides not matched to a gene: 5. Germline loops: CDR1 LGHNA, CDR2 YNFKEQ. The CDR3 is 16 residues long. In DNA form, the CDR3 reads TGTGCCAGCAGCCTCGCCGGGACTAGCGGGAGGAATGAGCAGTTCTTC. It codes for CASSLAGTSGRNEQFF.

J is TRBJ2-2 and V is TRBV4-1; 8 positions match TRBD1. Trimming removed 5 bases from V and 5 bases from J; junction bases left unmatched: 4. The CDR3 runs to 14 residues. Germline V gene sequence: CDR1 MGHRA, CDR2 YSYEKL. The DNA for the CDR3 is TGCGCCAGCAGCTTTACAGGGGGGACCGGGGAGCTGTTTTTT. It codes for CASSFTGGTGELFF.

Remarks on this clone: One end of the junction does not line up with germline, which may come from a read error. J is TRBJ2-5 and V is TRBV7-7, with 7 positions matching TRBD2. Germline V lookup: CDR1 SSHAT, CDR2 FNYEAQ (reference sequence). The CDR3 runs to 17 residues. CDR3 nucleotides: TGTGCTAGCAGCTTAGGCCTTGGACTAGTATGGCAAGAGACCCAGTACTTC. Translated: CASSLGLGLVWQETQYF.

V gene TRBV7-9 combines with J gene TRBJ2-7; weak D call: TRBD2 (5 bases). The length of the CDR3 is 14 residues. The V gene lost 5 bases and the J gene lost 5 bases, with 16 bases spanning the gap. Germline CDR1 reads SEHNR; CDR2 reads FQNEAQ (reference sequence). CDR3 coding DNA: TGTGCCAGCAGCAAGCCGGGGTGGAAGGACGAGCAGTACTTC. It specifies CASSKPGWKDEQYF.

The chain has TRBV11-3 and TRBJ2-1, with D tentatively TRBD2 (5 bases). CDR1 is SGHNT, CDR2 YENEEA, per germline. The V end lost 5 bases, the J end lost 5 bases, and 13 bases lay between the germline ends. The CDR3 is 14 residues long. This CDR3 is CASSPESGNNEQFF. The CDR3 DNA follows: TGTGCCAGCAGCCCTGAGAGCGGTAACAATGAGCAGTTCTTC.